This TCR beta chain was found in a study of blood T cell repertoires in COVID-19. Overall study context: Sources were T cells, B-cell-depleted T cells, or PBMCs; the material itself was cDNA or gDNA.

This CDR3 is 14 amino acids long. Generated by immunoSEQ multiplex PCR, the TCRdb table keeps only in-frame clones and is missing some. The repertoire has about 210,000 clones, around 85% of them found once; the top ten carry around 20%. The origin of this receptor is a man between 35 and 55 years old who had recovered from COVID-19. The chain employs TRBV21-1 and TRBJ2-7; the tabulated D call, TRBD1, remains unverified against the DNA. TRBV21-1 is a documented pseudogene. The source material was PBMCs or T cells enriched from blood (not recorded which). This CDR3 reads CASSNRGRRREQYF. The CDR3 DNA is TGTGCCAGCAGCAATAGGGGGCGGAGGAGGGAGCAGTACTTC.